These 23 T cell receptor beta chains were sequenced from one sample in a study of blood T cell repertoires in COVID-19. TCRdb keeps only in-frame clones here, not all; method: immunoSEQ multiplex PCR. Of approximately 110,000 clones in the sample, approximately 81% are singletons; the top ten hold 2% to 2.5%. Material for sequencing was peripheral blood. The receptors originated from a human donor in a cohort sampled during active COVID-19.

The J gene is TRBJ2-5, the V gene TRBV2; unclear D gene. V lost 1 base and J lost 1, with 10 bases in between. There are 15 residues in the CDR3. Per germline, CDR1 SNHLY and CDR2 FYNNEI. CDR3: CASSEGRYGQETQYF. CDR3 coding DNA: TGTGCCAGCAGTGAAGGCCGGTACGGCCAAGAGACCCAGTACTTC.

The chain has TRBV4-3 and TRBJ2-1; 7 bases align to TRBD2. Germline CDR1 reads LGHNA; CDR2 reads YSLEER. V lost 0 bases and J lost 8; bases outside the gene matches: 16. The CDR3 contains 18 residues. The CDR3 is CASSQDRVGGEYFDEQFF. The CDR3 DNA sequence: TGCGCCAGCAGCCAAGATCGGGTTGGGGGGGAGTATTTCGATGAGCAGTTCTTC.

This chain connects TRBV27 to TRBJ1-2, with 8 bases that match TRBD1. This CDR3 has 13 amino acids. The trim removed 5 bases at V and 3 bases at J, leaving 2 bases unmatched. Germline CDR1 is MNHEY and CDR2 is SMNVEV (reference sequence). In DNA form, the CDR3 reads TGTGCCAGCAGTAAGACAGGGGACTATGGCTACACCTTC. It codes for CASSKTGDYGYTF.

This chain's CDR3 is CASTRPAYNEQFF. The DNA of the CDR3 is TGCGCCAGCACTCGCCCAGCGTACAATGAGCAGTTCTTC. This chain links TRBV5-1 with TRBJ2-1; D unclear. The germline gives CDR1 SGHRS, CDR2 YFSETQ. The CDR3 has 13 amino acids. Trimming left V 6 bases short and J 4 bases short, with 11 bases between.

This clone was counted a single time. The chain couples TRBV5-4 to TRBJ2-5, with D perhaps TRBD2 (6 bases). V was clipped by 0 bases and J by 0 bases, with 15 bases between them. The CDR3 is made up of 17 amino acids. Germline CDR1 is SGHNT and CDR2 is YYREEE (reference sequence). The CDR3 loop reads CASSLGWGDDNQETQYF. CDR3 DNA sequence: TGTGCCAGCAGCTTGGGTTGGGGGGACGACAACCAAGAGACCCAGTACTTC.

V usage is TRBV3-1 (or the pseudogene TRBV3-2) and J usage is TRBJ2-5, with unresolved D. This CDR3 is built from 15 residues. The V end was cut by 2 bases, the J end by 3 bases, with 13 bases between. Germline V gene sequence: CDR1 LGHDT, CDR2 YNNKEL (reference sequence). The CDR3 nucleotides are TGTGCCAGCAGCCAAAGCCTCTCAGGTGAAGAGACCCAGTACTTC. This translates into CASSQSLSGEETQYF.

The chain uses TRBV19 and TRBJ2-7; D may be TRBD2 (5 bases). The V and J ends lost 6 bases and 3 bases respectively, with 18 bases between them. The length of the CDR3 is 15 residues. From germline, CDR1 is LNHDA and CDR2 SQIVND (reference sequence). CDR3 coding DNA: TGTGCCAGTAGGCCCCAGGCTGGGAGCCTCTACGAGCAGTACTTC. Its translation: CASRPQAGSLYEQYF.

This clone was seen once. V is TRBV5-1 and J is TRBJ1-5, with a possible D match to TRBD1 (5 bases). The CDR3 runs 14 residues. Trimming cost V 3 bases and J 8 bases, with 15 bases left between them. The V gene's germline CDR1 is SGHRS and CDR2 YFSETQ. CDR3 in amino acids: CASSSQGGSEPQHF. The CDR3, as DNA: TGCGCCAGCAGCTCGCAGGGAGGGTCGGAGCCCCAGCATTTT.

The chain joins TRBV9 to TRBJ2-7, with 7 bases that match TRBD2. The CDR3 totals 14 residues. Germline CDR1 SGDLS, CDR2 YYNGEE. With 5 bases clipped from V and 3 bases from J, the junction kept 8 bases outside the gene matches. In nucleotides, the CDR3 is TGTGCCAGCAGTCCGGGCTGGGGGGGCTACGAGCAGTACTTC. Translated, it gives CASSPGWGGYEQYF.

CDR3 amino acids: CASTPRGLVLGANTEAFF. The CDR3 DNA is TGTGCCAGTACTCCCAGGGGCCTCGTCTTGGGCGCGAACACTGAAGCTTTCTTT. The chain couples TRBV19 to TRBJ1-1, with D maybe TRBD1 (6 bases). The CDR3 runs 18 residues. V was trimmed by 7 bases and J by 1 base, leaving 25 bases between them. In germline, CDR1 is LNHDA, CDR2 SQIVND (reference sequence).

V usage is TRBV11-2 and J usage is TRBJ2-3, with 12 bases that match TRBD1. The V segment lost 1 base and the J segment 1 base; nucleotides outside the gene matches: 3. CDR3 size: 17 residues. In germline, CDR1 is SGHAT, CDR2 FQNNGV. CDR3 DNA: TGTGCCAGCAGCTTAGGGGGGACAGGGGGCCGCACAGATACGCAGTATTTT. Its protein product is CASSLGGTGGRTDTQYF.

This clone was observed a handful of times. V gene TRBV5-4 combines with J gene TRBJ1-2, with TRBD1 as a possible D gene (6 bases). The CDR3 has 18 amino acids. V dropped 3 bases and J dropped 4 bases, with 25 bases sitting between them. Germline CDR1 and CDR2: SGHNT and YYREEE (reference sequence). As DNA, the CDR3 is TGTGCCAGCAGCTGGTGGGGTTATTATACAGGGTACGGCTATGGCTACACCTTC. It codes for CASSWWGYYTGYGYGYTF.

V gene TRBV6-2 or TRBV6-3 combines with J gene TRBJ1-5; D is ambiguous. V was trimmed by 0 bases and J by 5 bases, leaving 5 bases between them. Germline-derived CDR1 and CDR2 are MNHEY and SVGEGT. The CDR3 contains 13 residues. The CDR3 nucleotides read TGTGCCAGCAGTTACTCGAGGGATCAGCCCCAGCATTTT. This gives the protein CASSYSRDQPQHF.

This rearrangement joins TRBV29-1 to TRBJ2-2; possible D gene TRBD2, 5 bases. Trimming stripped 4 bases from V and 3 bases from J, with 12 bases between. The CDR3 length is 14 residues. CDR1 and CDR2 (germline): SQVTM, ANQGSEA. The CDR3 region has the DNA TGCAGCGTTGGAAGATGGGGAGACACCGGGGAGCTGTTTTTT. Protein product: CSVGRWGDTGELFF.

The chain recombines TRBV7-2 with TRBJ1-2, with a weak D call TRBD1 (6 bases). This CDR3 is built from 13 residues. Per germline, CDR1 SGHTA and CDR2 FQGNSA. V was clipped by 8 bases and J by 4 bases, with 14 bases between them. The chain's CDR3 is CASLRGGIYGYTF. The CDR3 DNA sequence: TGTGCCAGCCTGAGGGGGGGGATCTATGGCTACACCTTC.

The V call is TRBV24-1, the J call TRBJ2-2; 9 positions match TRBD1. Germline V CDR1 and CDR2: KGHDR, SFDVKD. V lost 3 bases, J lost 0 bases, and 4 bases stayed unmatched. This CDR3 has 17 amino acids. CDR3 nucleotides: TGTGCCACCAGTGATCCTACAGGGGGCGCGAACACCGGGGAGCTGTTTTTT. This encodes CATSDPTGGANTGELFF.

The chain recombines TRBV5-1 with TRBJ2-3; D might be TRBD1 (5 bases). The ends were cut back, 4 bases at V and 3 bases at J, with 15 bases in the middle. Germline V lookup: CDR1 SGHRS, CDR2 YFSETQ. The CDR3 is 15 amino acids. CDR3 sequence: CASSTDRKGTDTQYF. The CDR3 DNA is TGCGCCAGCAGCACAGACAGAAAAGGAACAGATACGCAGTATTTT.

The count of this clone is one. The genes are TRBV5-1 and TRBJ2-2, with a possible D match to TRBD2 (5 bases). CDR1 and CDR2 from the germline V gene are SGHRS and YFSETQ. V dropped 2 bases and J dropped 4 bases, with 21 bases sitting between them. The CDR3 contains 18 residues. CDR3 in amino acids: CASSLVVVRDSGTGELFF. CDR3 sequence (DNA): TGCGCCAGCAGCTTAGTAGTGGTGAGGGATAGTGGCACCGGGGAGCTGTTTTTT. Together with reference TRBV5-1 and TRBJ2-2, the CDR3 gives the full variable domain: KAGVTQTPRYLIKTRGQQVTLSCSPISGHRSVSWYQQTPGQGLQFLFEYFSETQRNKGNFPGRFSGRQFSNSRSEMNVSTLELGDSALYLCASSLVVVRDSGTGELFFGEGSRLTVL.

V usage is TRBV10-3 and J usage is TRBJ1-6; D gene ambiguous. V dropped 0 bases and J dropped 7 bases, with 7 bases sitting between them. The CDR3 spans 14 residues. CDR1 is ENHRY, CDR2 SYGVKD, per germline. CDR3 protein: CAISESTSNSPLHF. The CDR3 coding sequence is TGTGCCATCAGTGAGTCGACATCCAATTCACCCCTCCACTTT.

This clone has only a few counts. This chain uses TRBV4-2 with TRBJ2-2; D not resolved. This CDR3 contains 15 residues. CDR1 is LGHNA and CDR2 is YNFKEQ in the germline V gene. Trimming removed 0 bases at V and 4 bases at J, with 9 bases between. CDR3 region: CASSQDVSFTGELFF. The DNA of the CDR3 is TGTGCCAGCAGCCAAGATGTAAGCTTCACCGGGGAGCTGTTTTTT.

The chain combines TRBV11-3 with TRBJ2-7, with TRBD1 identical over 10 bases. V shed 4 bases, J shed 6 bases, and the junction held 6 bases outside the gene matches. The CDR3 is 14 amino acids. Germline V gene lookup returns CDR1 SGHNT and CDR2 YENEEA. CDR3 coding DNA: TGTGCCAGCAGCTACGGACAGGGGGGAGTCGAGCAGTACTTC. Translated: CASSYGQGGVEQYF.

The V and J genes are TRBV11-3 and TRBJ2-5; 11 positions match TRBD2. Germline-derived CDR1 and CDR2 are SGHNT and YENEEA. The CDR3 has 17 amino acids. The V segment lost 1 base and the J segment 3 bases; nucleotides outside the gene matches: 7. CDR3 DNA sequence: TGTGCCAGCAGCTTAGGGGCGTCACTAGCGGGAGAAGAGACCCAGTACTTC. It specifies CASSLGASLAGEETQYF. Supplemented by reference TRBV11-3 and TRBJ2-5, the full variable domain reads EAGVVQSPRYKIIEKKQPVAFWCNPISGHNTLYWYLQNLGQGPELLIRYENEEAVDDSQLPKDRFSAERLKGVDSTLKIQPAELGDSAVYLCASSLGASLAGEETQYFGPGTRLLVL.

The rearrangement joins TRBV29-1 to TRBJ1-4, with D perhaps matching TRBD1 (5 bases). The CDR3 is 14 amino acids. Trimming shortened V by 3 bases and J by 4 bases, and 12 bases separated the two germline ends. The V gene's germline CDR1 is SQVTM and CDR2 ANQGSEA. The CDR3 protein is CSVEGPGYNEKLFF. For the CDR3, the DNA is TGCAGCGTTGAGGGCCCAGGGTATAATGAAAAACTGTTTTTT.